This T cell receptor beta chain was obtained from a study of CXCR3-negative and CXCR3-positive naive CD8 T cells (dated by TCRdb to about 2019). Broadly, across the study: In total, about 135 million TRB reads were obtained, corresponding to roughly 1.5 +/- 0.3 million reads per library. Data from under 12 donors, pooled across two independent experiments, went into the diversity and physicochemical repertoire analyses. TRBV-TRBJ cluster analysis included naive subsets from 5 or 6 donors and memory cells from 3 donors.

TCRdb names NextSeq 550 as the instrument used. The Human TCR Profiling Kit (MiLaboratory) was used to make UMI-labeled 5' RACE TRB cDNA libraries. cDNA synthesis used the entire amount of extracted RNA, and PCR amplification then used the entire amount of cDNA produced. The libraries were made side by side, with each library going through the same number of PCR cycles. From the authors' description of their analysis: About 49,000 +/- 11,000 unique UMI-labeled TRB cDNA molecules per library were extracted with MIGEC and MiXCR, with at least two reads per UMI required. Each library averaged roughly 36,000 +/- 9,600 functional in-frame TRB CDR3 nucleotide clonotypes without stop codons. After each sample was downsampled to 5000 UMI-labeled TRB molecules, VDJtools was used to calculate diversity metrics such as normalized Shannon-Wiener and Chao1. VDJtools was used to calculate clonotype-size-weighted physicochemical properties of the central five CDR3 residues, namely interaction energy, strength, volume and Kidera factor 4. Once TCRdb had reprocessed the reads, it stored one entry per CDR3 protein sequence and supplied no DNA. These V and J calls derive from TCRdb rather than the authors' analysis. The data table for this sample lists roughly 130,000 distinct CDR3 sequences. Under 0.75% of the sample comes from the top ten.

On the study overall, not on this receptor specifically: TRBV-TRBJ usage was similar between naive CXCR3-negative and CXCR3-positive cells from the same donor, while memory cells showed distinct patterns. Repertoire diversity was comparably high in both naive subsets but much lower in memory CD8+ T cells. CXCR3 expression partially decreased after cryopreservation, so most assays used freshly isolated PBMCs. Because surface CD5, which is linked to self-reactivity in mice, was comparable between the naive subsets, TCR interaction strength was also inferred from the physicochemical properties of TRB CDR3s. Compared with CXCR3-negative naive cells, CXCR3-positive naive cells had TRB CDR3s with higher hydrophobicity (lower Kidera factor 4), lower energy, and higher strength and volume indices.

Concerning this clonotype: What this receptor recognizes is not known.

The germline V gene specifies ENHRY as CDR1 and SYGVKD as CDR2. Measured from the cysteine to the phenylalanine, the CDR3 is 15 residues long. A DNA sequence was not provided. For every CD8+ T cell subset, a few hundred thousand cells were flow-sorted straight into RLT lysis buffer, and each subset was sorted in triplicate. To keep memory contaminants out, a stringent definition of naive CD8+ T cells was applied: CD45RO-CCR7+CD27+CD95-. Standard density gradient centrifugation was used to isolate peripheral blood mononuclear cells from buffy coats. Naive CXCR3-negative and CXCR3-positive CD8+ T cells were flow-sorted on a FACSAria III. An RNeasy Mini Kit was used to extract total RNA from the sorted cells.

The V and J segments used are TRBV10-3 and TRBJ1-2; there is no DNA to check the TCRdb D call of TRBD1. Sequencing was carried out using naive CXCR3+ CD8+ T cells from blood. The label giving this sample's cell subset or site can be read as: CD45RO-CCR7+CD27+CD95- naive CD8+ T cells expressing CXCR3 (TNR3+). This sequence originates from a human donor in good health. Some clones in this sample may be carry-over from other donors' samples. The CDR3 has the sequence CAISDIGARGYGYTF.